This T cell receptor beta chain comes out of a study of blood T cells in healthy people across ages. Germline V lookup: CDR1 SGHTA, CDR2 FQGNSA. This CDR3 comprises 15 residues. V was cut by 5 bases and J by 6 bases, with 17 bases left in between. Points on this clonotype: Its antigen is currently unknown.

A second PCR of about 7 to 11 cycles used a sample-barcoded 5' primer and a J-beta primer mix. TCRdb called the 5' RACE reads again in MiXCR, with one record for every CDR3 protein. The sample shows 1,800,000 or so distinct CDR3 sequences, 35% to 50% of them seen only once. Findings of the study overall: The percentage of naive T cells correlated strongly with TCR beta diversity.

The sequencing input was blood. The TCR was taken from a human donor in good health. The chain couples TRBV7-2 to TRBJ2-4; D remains unclear. The CDR3 bases are TGTGCCAGCAGCCTTGGGCCCTCCTTTGGAAACATTCAGTACTTC. The encoded protein is CASSLGPSFGNIQYF.